This entry lists 22 T cell receptor beta chains sequenced from one sample in a study of blood T cell repertoires in COVID-19. Only in-frame clones appear in the TCRdb table, and some are missing; sequencing was by immunoSEQ multiplex PCR. Of 200,000 to 250,000 clones detected, more than 75% appear once; the ten largest clones hold around 8%. Source material: peripheral blood. These TCRs come from a woman aged 80 or over with COVID-19, enrolled during active disease.

The chain has TRBV7-9 and TRBJ1-1; D call uncertain. V was cut by 4 bases and J by 0 bases, with 12 bases left in between. Germline V gene data show CDR1 as SEHNR and CDR2 as FQNEAQ (reference sequence). The CDR3 covers 15 residues. CDR3 DNA: TGTGCCAGCAGCTCAAGAACCCTAATGAACACTGAAGCTTTCTTT. This translates into CASSSRTLMNTEAFF.

The V gene is TRBV27, the J gene TRBJ1-1; 9 nucleotides match TRBD1. The CDR3 covers 16 residues. With V trimmed by 7 bases and J by 0 bases, 9 bases remained unmatched. Germline assignment: CDR1 MNHEY and CDR2 SMNVEV (reference sequence). The CDR3 DNA follows: TGTGCCAGCACCCCCCGGACAGGGGTTATGAACACTGAAGCTTTCTTT. Its translation: CASTPRTGVMNTEAFF.

V gene TRBV28 combines with J gene TRBJ1-5; perhaps TRBD1 as D (6 bases). CDR1 is MDHEN, CDR2 SYDVKM, per germline. Trimming removed 3 bases from V and 7 bases from J, with 10 bases in between. CDR3 length: 13 amino acids. CDR3 sequence (DNA): TGTGCCAGCAGTTTGGACAGTTACCAGCCCCAGCATTTT. It translates to CASSLDSYQPQHF. Complete variable domain (other parts from reference TRBV28 and TRBJ1-5): DVKVTQSSRYLVKRTGEKVFLECVQDMDHENMFWYRQDPGLGLRLIYFSYDVKMKEKGDIPEGYSVSREKKERFSLILESASTNQTSMYLCASSLDSYQPQHFGDGTRLSIL.

The chain carries TRBV5-1 and TRBJ1-2, with TRBD1 as a possible D gene (5 bases). Per germline, CDR1 SGHRS and CDR2 YFSETQ. The CDR3 is 13 residues long. V lost 2 bases and J lost 4, with 9 bases in between. The CDR3: CASSFWQGYGYTF. The CDR3 nucleotides are TGCGCCAGCAGCTTTTGGCAGGGCTATGGCTACACCTTC.

The count of this clone is one. CDR3 DNA: TGTGCCAGCACCCTACTAGCGGGAGGGCCCCCCTACGAGCAGTACTTC. Its protein product is CASTLLAGGPPYEQYF. This chain uses TRBV7-2 with TRBJ2-7; 13 bases match TRBD2. V shed 7 bases and J 2 bases; nucleotides not matched to a gene: 8. Germline V gene data show CDR1 as SGHTA and CDR2 as FQGNSA. The CDR3 runs to 16 residues.

The rearrangement uses TRBV19 and TRBJ2-3, with D unresolved. This CDR3 region has 14 residues. Between the trimmed V and J ends, which lost 5 bases and 1 base, there was a span of 10 bases. Germline V gene sequence: CDR1 LNHDA, CDR2 SQIVND (reference sequence). CDR3 in amino acids: CASSPRVGTDTQYF. The CDR3, as DNA: TGTGCCAGTAGTCCCCGGGTGGGCACAGATACGCAGTATTTT.

The chain couples TRBV3-1 (or the pseudogene TRBV3-2) to TRBJ1-6; the D is unclear. This CDR3 contains 13 residues. Trimming removed 0 bases at V and 11 bases at J, with 8 bases between. Germline V gene data show CDR1 as LGHDT and CDR2 as YNNKEL (reference sequence). CDR3 loop: CASSQDGRTPLHF. DNA for the CDR3: TGTGCCAGCAGCCAAGACGGGAGGACACCCCTCCACTTT.

This clone was recorded once. This rearrangement joins TRBV27 to TRBJ2-7; maybe TRBD2 (5 bases). Germline V gene sequence: CDR1 MNHEY, CDR2 SMNVEV (reference sequence). The CDR3 has 16 amino acids. V gave up 6 bases and J gave up 0 bases, with 18 bases separating them. The CDR3, as DNA: TGTGCCAGCAGGGAGTTGGAGAGGGTCCTCTCCTACGAGCAGTACTTC. Translating it yields CASRELERVLSYEQYF.

The chain recombines TRBV20-1 with TRBJ2-1, with D possibly TRBD2 on 5 matching bases. V lost 1 base and J lost 7, with 5 bases in between. Germline CDR1 and CDR2: DFQATT and SNEGSKA (reference sequence). CDR3 size: 11 residues. Written as DNA, the CDR3 is TGCAGTGCTAGAGTAGCGAATGAGCAGTTCTTC. Translation: CSARVANEQFF.

The chain employs TRBV30 and TRBJ1-2, with TRBD1 as a possible D gene (6 bases). Germline-derived CDR1 and CDR2 are GTSNPN and SVGIG (reference sequence). V lost 2 bases, J lost 7 bases, and 14 bases lay in between. This CDR3 spans 13 amino acids. DNA for the CDR3: TGTGCCTGGAGTCCCCGGGGGGCTCGTGGCTACACCTTC. This gives the protein CAWSPRGARGYTF.

This sequence joins TRBV3-1 (or the pseudogene TRBV3-2) and TRBJ2-3; 11 bases agree with TRBD2. The CDR3 runs 15 residues. V shed 5 bases, J shed 4 bases, and the junction held 5 bases outside the gene matches. Germline V gives CDR1 LGHDT, CDR2 YNNKEL (reference sequence). The CDR3 coding sequence is TGTGCCAGCAGCAGGATTAGCGGGGGGGCAGATACGCAGTATTTT. It encodes CASSRISGGADTQYF.

This rearrangement joins TRBV24-1 to TRBJ2-2, with TRBD2 identical over 7 bases. The CDR3 has 16 residues. Germline V gene sequence: CDR1 KGHDR, CDR2 SFDVKD. Germline trimming cut 1 base from V and 3 bases from J; bases unmatched to any gene: 4. Here the CDR3 DNA reads TGTGCCACCAGTGATTTAGGCGGGAGAGACACCGGGGAGCTGTTTTTT. Its protein product is CATSDLGGRDTGELFF.

The chain carries TRBV28 and TRBJ2-3; a weak D match, TRBD2 (6 bases). The V gene's germline CDR1 is MDHEN and CDR2 SYDVKM. This CDR3 has 14 amino acids. The ends were cut back, 3 bases at V and 2 bases at J, with 9 bases in the middle. CDR3 in amino acids: CASSLAGNTDTQYF. The CDR3 nucleotides read TGTGCCAGCAGTTTGGCGGGGAACACAGATACGCAGTATTTT.

The chain is built from TRBV5-1 and TRBJ1-1, with D perhaps matching TRBD1 (5 bases). With 5 bases removed from V and 5 bases from J, the gap between germline ends came to 19 bases. CDR3 length: 15 residues. Germline CDR1 and CDR2: SGHRS and YFSETQ. In DNA, the CDR3 is TGCGCCAGCAGGACTATGTCGGGGGGAGAGACTGAAGCTTTCTTT. Its translation is CASRTMSGGETEAFF.

The chain couples TRBV5-1 to TRBJ1-1; weak D call: TRBD1 (6 bases). Germline V lookup: CDR1 SGHRS, CDR2 YFSETQ. V was shortened by 3 bases and J by 1 base, with 13 bases between the two germline ends. The CDR3 is 15 amino acids. CDR3 amino acids: CASSSSGDQNTEAFF. The CDR3, as DNA: TGCGCCAGCAGCTCCTCAGGGGATCAGAACACTGAAGCTTTCTTT.

The V call is TRBV5-1, the J call TRBJ2-7; D is ambiguous. With 1 base removed from V and 6 bases from J, the gap between germline ends came to 11 bases. The CDR3 totals 13 residues. Germline CDR1 SGHRS, CDR2 YFSETQ. The CDR3 DNA sequence: TGCGCCAGCAGCTTGACTACACTGGCCGAGCAGTACTTC. It yields the protein CASSLTTLAEQYF.

The CDR3 bases are TGTGCCAGCAGCGGGCGGCAGGGGGACAACGAGCAGTACTTC. Its protein product is CASSGRQGDNEQYF. This chain uses TRBV7-2 with TRBJ2-7; the match to TRBD1 covers 7 bases. V dropped 5 bases and J dropped 5; count of bases not matched to a gene: 9. CDR1 is SGHTA and CDR2 is FQGNSA in the germline V gene. CDR3 size: 14 residues.

With respect to this clone: This specimen includes other DNA sequences encoding the same CDR3. This chain uses TRBV5-1 with TRBJ1-1, with D possibly matching TRBD1 (6 bases). V dropped 0 bases and J dropped 8 bases, with 11 bases sitting between them. This CDR3 spans 13 amino acids. Germline V gene data show CDR1 as SGHRS and CDR2 as YFSETQ. The CDR3 nucleotides read TGCGCCAGCAGCTTGGACCCCGGGACAGAAGCTTTCTTT. Translated: CASSLDPGTEAFF.

This rearrangement joins TRBV28 to TRBJ1-2, with TRBD1 as a possible D gene (6 bases). V lost 6 bases to trimming and J lost 8 bases, with 13 bases between them. CDR3 length: 12 residues. Germline V gives CDR1 MDHEN, CDR2 SYDVKM. The CDR3 DNA is TGTGCCAGCAGAGGGGGGGACAAAGGCTACACCTTC. Translated: CASRGGDKGYTF.

The rearrangement links TRBV18 to TRBJ2-7, with unresolved D. The CDR3 length is 11 residues. V shed 3 bases and J shed 7 bases, with 7 bases lying between them. Germline lookup yields CDR1 KGHSH and CDR2 LQKENI. CDR3 in DNA: TGTGCCAGCTCACCTCTTAGAGAGCAGTACTTC. Amino acid sequence: CASSPLREQYF.

The genes are TRBV30 and TRBJ1-5; TRBD1 is a possible D gene (5 bases). Germline CDR1 reads GTSNPN; CDR2 reads SVGIG (reference sequence). This CDR3 is built from 15 residues. V was cut by 0 bases and J by 0 bases, with 9 bases left in between. DNA of the CDR3: TGTGCCTGGAGTGTACGGGGGAATAGCAATCAGCCCCAGCATTTT. It yields the protein CAWSVRGNSNQPQHF.

The chain carries TRBV7-9 and TRBJ2-1; 8 nucleotides agree with TRBD1. Germline CDR1 reads SEHNR; CDR2 reads FQNEAQ (reference sequence). This CDR3 has 14 residues. Germline trimming cut 5 bases from V and 6 bases from J; bases unmatched to any gene: 6. The CDR3, as DNA: TGTGCCAGCAGCCCCGGGACAGGTGTCAATGAGCAGTTCTTC. This translates into CASSPGTGVNEQFF.